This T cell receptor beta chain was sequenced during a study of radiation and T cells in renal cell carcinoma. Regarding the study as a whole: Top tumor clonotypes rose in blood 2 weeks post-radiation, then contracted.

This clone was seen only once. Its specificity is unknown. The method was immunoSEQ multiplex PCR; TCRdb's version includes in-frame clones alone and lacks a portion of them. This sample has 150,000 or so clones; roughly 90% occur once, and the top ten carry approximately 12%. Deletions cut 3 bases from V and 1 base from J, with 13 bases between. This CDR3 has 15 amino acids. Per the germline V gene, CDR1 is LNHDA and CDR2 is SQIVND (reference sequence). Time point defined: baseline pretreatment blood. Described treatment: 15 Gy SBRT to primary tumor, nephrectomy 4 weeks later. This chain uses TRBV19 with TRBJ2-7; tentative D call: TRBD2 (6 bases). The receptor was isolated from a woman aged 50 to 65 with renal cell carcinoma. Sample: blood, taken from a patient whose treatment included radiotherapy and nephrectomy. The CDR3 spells CASSMDSGRSYEQYF. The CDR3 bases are TGTGCCAGTAGTATGGATTCAGGGAGGTCCTACGAGCAGTACTTC.